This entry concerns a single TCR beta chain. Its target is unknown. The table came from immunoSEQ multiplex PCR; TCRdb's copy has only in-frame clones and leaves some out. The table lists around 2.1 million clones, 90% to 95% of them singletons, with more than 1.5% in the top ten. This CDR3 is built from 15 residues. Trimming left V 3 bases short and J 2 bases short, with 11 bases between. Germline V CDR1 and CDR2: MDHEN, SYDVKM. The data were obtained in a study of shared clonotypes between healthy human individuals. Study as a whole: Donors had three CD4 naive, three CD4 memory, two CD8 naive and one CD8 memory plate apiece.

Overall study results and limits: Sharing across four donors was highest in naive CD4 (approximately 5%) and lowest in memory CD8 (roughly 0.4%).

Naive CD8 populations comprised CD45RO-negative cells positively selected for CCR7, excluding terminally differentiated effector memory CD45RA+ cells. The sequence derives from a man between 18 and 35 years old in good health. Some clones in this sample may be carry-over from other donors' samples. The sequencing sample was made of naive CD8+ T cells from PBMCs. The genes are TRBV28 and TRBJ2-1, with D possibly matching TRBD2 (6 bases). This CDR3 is CASSFVRDPYNEQFF. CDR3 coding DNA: TGTGCCAGCAGTTTCGTGCGGGACCCCTACAATGAGCAGTTCTTC.